These 29 T cell receptor beta chains share one sample of origin, sequenced in a study of identical twins. One entry per CDR3 protein, called by TCRdb with MiXCR from the 5' RACE reads. The table shows about 920,000 distinct CDR3 sequences, with more than 9% occurring only once. Another study also made use of these data, one on yellow fever vaccine responses in identical twins.

Sequencing was done on a sample of PBMCs. These receptors all stem from a woman between 18 and 29 years old in good health.

V usage is TRBV7-9 and J usage is TRBJ2-1; 10 positions agree with TRBD2. This CDR3 is 16 amino acids long. The V gene's germline CDR1 is SEHNR and CDR2 FQNEAQ (reference sequence). Trimming at V came to 4 bases and at J to 6 bases, leaving 9 bases not matched to a gene. CDR3 sequence: CASSSRAGGPSNEQFF. In DNA, the CDR3 is TGTGCCAGCAGCTCGAGAGCGGGGGGGCCCTCCAATGAGCAGTTCTTC.

At least ten counts were recorded for this clonotype. The chain joins TRBV5-1 to TRBJ2-7; the D is unclear. V lost 0 bases, J lost 6 bases, and 10 bases lay in between. This CDR3 comprises 13 residues. Per germline, CDR1 SGHRS and CDR2 YFSETQ. This CDR3 is CASSLGHTLEQYF. Here the CDR3 DNA reads TGCGCCAGCAGCTTGGGGCACACCCTCGAGCAGTACTTC.

The chain couples TRBV3-1 to TRBJ1-6; a weak D match, TRBD1 (6 bases). The ends were cut back, 4 bases at V and 6 bases at J, with 13 bases in the middle. The CDR3 covers 15 residues. CDR1 is LGHDT and CDR2 is YNNKEL in the germline V gene (reference sequence). CDR3 protein: CASSLGTRTNSPLHF. CDR3 nucleotides: TGTGCCAGCAGCCTAGGGACACGGACTAATTCACCCCTCCACTTT. The whole variable domain, remainder taken from reference TRBV3-1 and TRBJ1-6, is DTAVSQTPKYLVTQMGNDKSIKCEQNLGHDTMYWYKQDSKKFLKIMFSYNNKELIINETVPNRFSPKSPDKAHLNLHINSLELGDSAVYFCASSLGTRTNSPLHFGNGTRLTVT.

This chain uses TRBV14 with TRBJ2-1; 8 positions agree with TRBD2. The CDR3 contains 16 residues. In germline, CDR1 is SGHDN, CDR2 FVKESK. Trimming at V came to 5 bases and at J to 0 bases, leaving 6 bases not matched to a gene. The CDR3 nucleotides are TGTGCCAGCAGCGGACTAGCTCCTAGCTCCTACAATGAGCAGTTCTTC. Its translation is CASSGLAPSSYNEQFF.

This clonotype was picked up a small number of times. V and J are TRBV7-2 and TRBJ2-2; no clear D gene. The CDR3 is 15 amino acids. Looked up from germline, CDR1 is SGHTA and CDR2 is FQGNSA. V was cut by 2 bases and J by 4 bases, with 11 bases left in between. The DNA of the CDR3 is TGTGCCAGCAGCTTAAGATGGGGAACCACCGGGGAGCTGTTTTTT. Its translation: CASSLRWGTTGELFF.

This clonotype has more than one count but fewer than ten. The V and J genes are TRBV10-3 and TRBJ2-3, with D unresolved. The germline CDR1 and CDR2 sequences are ENHRY and SYGVKD. The germline V and J ends were trimmed by 0 bases and 4 bases, with 14 bases remaining between them. The length of the CDR3 is 16 residues. DNA for the CDR3: TGTGCCATCAGTGAGTCTTCTAGAAGTGGAGCAGATACGCAGTATTTT. Translation gives CAISESSRSGADTQYF.

This clonotype was seen more than once but under ten times. The rearrangement joins TRBV6-1 to TRBJ2-7; 11 positions match TRBD2. J gave up 6 bases and V 6 bases, and 7 bases lay outside the gene matches. The CDR3 has 14 residues. Germline V gene lookup returns CDR1 MNHNS and CDR2 SASEGT. The CDR3 loop is CASRIAGGSVEQYF. In DNA, the CDR3 is TGTGCCAGCAGGATAGCGGGAGGGAGTGTCGAGCAGTACTTC.

This clonotype was seen a handful of times. The V and J genes are TRBV12-3 or TRBV12-4 and TRBJ1-4; D is perhaps TRBD1 (5 bases). The CDR3 spans 13 residues. The V gene lost 5 bases and the J gene lost 5 bases, with 9 bases spanning the gap. The CDR3: CASSRWGNEKLFF. CDR3 sequence (DNA): TGTGCCAGCAGTCGGTGGGGGAATGAAAAACTGTTTTTT.

This clonotype was seen a few times. V and J are TRBV7-2 and TRBJ1-4; unclear D gene. CDR3 length: 17 amino acids. The V end was cut by 1 base, the J end by 3 bases, with 15 bases between. Germline V gene sequence: CDR1 SGHTA, CDR2 FQGNSA. The CDR3 loop reads CASSLVRSPRANEKLFF. The DNA for the CDR3 is TGTGCCAGCAGCTTAGTTCGCAGCCCGAGGGCTAATGAAAAACTGTTTTTT.

The chain is built from TRBV3-1 and TRBJ2-5, with 7 bases lining up with TRBD2. Trimming cost V 0 bases and J 5 bases; bases outside gene matches: 12. CDR3 length: 17 residues. CDR1 and CDR2 from the germline V gene are LGHDT and YNNKEL (reference sequence). CDR3: CASSQDLSGARRETQYF. As DNA, the CDR3 is TGTGCCAGCAGCCAAGATCTAAGCGGGGCCCGCCGTGAGACCCAGTACTTC.

This chain uses TRBV6-1 with TRBJ1-4; no definite D call. Per germline, CDR1 MNHNS and CDR2 SASEGT. The CDR3 has 13 residues. V dropped 6 bases and J dropped 4 bases, with 9 bases sitting between them. In DNA form, the CDR3 reads TGTGCCAGCAGCCCTCAAATTAATGAAAAACTGTTTTTT. Its protein product is CASSPQINEKLFF.

The chain couples TRBV29-1 to TRBJ2-7; TRBD1 is a possible D gene (6 bases). Germline values: CDR1 SQVTM, CDR2 ANQGSEA. Trimming cost V 8 bases and J 9 bases, with 11 bases left between them. This CDR3 contains 9 residues. The CDR3 is CSLRGGQYV. In DNA, the CDR3 is TGCAGCCTCCGAGGGGGGCAGTACGTC.

This clonotype was seen at least ten times. In nucleotides, the CDR3 is TGTGCCAGCAGAATAGGGGTGAGCTCTGGAAACACCATATATTTT. It yields the protein CASRIGVSSGNTIYF. The chain combines TRBV12-3 or TRBV12-4 with TRBJ1-3; D is possibly TRBD1 (5 bases). The germline V and J ends were trimmed by 6 bases and 0 bases, with 12 bases remaining between them. The CDR3 length is 15 residues.

The chain links TRBV14 to TRBJ2-3; D may be TRBD1 or TRBD2 (6 bases each). Per the germline V gene, CDR1 is SGHDN and CDR2 is FVKESK. The CDR3 runs to 14 residues. The V gene lost 4 bases and the J gene lost 5 bases, with 13 bases spanning the gap. In nucleotides, the CDR3 is TGTGCCAGCAGCCCTCGGGGGCAACTAGATACGCAGTATTTT. This translates into CASSPRGQLDTQYF.

This clonotype was detected a few times. V and J are TRBV10-3 and TRBJ1-1; the D gene is possibly TRBD1 (5 bases). This CDR3 region has 13 residues. Trimming left V 7 bases short and J 0 bases short, with 9 bases between. Germline V gene sequence: CDR1 ENHRY, CDR2 SYGVKD. CDR3 coding DNA: TGTGCCATCAACTTGGGACTGAACACTGAAGCTTTCTTT. Translating it yields CAINLGLNTEAFF.

This clonotype turned up a few times. The chain uses TRBV7-8 and TRBJ2-1; no clear D. Between the trimmed V and J ends, which lost 5 bases and 3 bases, there was a span of 14 bases. CDR1 and CDR2 (germline): SGHVS, FQNEAQ. The CDR3 loop spans 15 amino acids. The CDR3 protein is CASSPRATNYNEQFF. CDR3 DNA sequence: TGTGCCAGCAGCCCCCGGGCGACGAACTACAATGAGCAGTTCTTC.

This clonotype showed up just once. The chain recombines TRBV18 with TRBJ2-7, with 15 nucleotides matching TRBD2. The CDR3 is 17 amino acids. V gave up 3 bases and J gave up 2 bases; unmatched junction bases: 5. Germline values: CDR1 KGHSH, CDR2 LQKENI. The CDR3 coding sequence is TGTGCCAGCTCACCCGAAGGACTAGCGGGAGGGACCTACGAGCAGTACTTC. Its translation: CASSPEGLAGGTYEQYF.

This clonotype was counted a few times. The chain has TRBV27 and TRBJ1-1; TRBD1 might be the D (5 bases). Germline CDR1 MNHEY, CDR2 SMNVEV (reference sequence). With 7 bases removed from V and 7 bases from J, the gap between germline ends came to 10 bases. The length of the CDR3 is 11 residues. CDR3: CASIGAIEAFF. CDR3 sequence (DNA): TGTGCCAGCATCGGGGCAATTGAAGCTTTCTTT.

This clonotype was counted at least ten times. The gene calls are TRBV5-6 and TRBJ2-7, with 9 bases fitting TRBD2. Germline assignment: CDR1 SGHDT and CDR2 YYEEEE. The CDR3 totals 15 residues. V was pared by 4 bases and J by 6 bases, with 11 bases of the junction left unmatched. The CDR3 DNA reads as TGTGCCAGCAGCCTGTCGAAACTAGCGGGCTCCGAGCAGTACGTC. It specifies CASSLSKLAGSEQYV.

This rearrangement joins TRBV20-1 to TRBJ1-2; 10 bases match TRBD1. V lost 4 bases and J lost 6; bases outside the gene matches: 8. The CDR3 length is 14 residues. Germline CDR1 and CDR2: DFQATT and SNEGSKA (reference sequence). CDR3 residues: CSATPAGQGNGYTF. CDR3 bases: TGCAGTGCTACCCCGGCGGGACAGGGGAATGGCTACACCTTC.

The table lists this clonotype with a few counts. The rearrangement joins TRBV7-8 to TRBJ1-1; 10 nucleotides agree with TRBD1. V shed 4 bases, J shed 3 bases, and the junction held 8 bases outside the gene matches. The CDR3 is 16 amino acids. CDR1 and CDR2 (germline): SGHVS, FQNEAQ. The CDR3 bases are TGTGCCAGCAGCTCCGGTTCCGGGACAGGGGACACTGAAGCTTTCTTT. Amino acids: CASSSGSGTGDTEAFF.

The V gene is TRBV6-2 or TRBV6-3, the J gene TRBJ2-1; 7 bases line up with TRBD2. Germline V gene lookup returns CDR1 MNHEY and CDR2 SVGEGT. This CDR3 is 13 amino acids long. Trimming cost V 5 bases and J 5 bases; bases outside gene matches: 3. For the CDR3, the DNA is TGTGCCAGCAGTCGGGACTACCACAATGAGCAGTTCTTC. This encodes CASSRDYHNEQFF.

This clonotype appeared a few times. The chain employs TRBV5-1 and TRBJ2-3; TRBD2 aligns across 11 bases. The length of the CDR3 is 16 residues. The germline V gene has CDR1 SGHRS and CDR2 YFSETQ. After removal of 1 base from V and 5 bases from J, the junction contained 6 bases not matched to a gene. The CDR3 DNA reads TGCGCCAGCAGCTTGCCGACTAGCGGGGTTGGAGATACGCAGTATTTT. Translation gives CASSLPTSGVGDTQYF.

CDR3 protein: CASSLGGRRSRTDTQYF. CDR3 bases: TGTGCCAGCAGTTTAGGGGGGAGGAGGAGTCGGACAGATACGCAGTATTTT. The chain recombines TRBV12-3 or TRBV12-4 with TRBJ2-3; D possibly corresponds to TRBD2 (6 bases). The CDR3 has 17 amino acids. V was shortened by 1 base and J by 3 bases, with 17 bases between the two germline ends.

This clonotype was counted many times. The gene calls are TRBV6-1 and TRBJ1-6, with TRBD1 identical over 8 bases. This CDR3 has 16 residues. Germline V gene lookup returns CDR1 MNHNS and CDR2 SASEGT. J was trimmed by 10 bases and V by 3 bases; bases with no gene match: 11. CDR3 region: CASSEAATGVGSPLHF. CDR3 coding DNA: TGTGCCAGCAGTGAGGCCGCGACAGGGGTGGGGTCACCCCTCCACTTT.

The rearrangement links TRBV7-9 to TRBJ2-1; TRBD2 agrees at 7 bases. Unmatched junction bases numbered 10, after V lost 8 bases and J lost 0 bases. From germline, CDR1 is SEHNR and CDR2 FQNEAQ (reference sequence). The CDR3 runs to 16 residues. The CDR3: CASEGRRGTSYNEQFF. CDR3 coding DNA: TGTGCCAGCGAAGGCCGGCGGGGGACCTCCTACAATGAGCAGTTCTTC.

The V and J genes are TRBV5-6 and TRBJ2-5, with 8 bases identical to TRBD2. CDR1 is SGHDT and CDR2 is YYEEEE in the germline V gene. The CDR3 consists of 15 residues. With 4 bases clipped from V and 2 bases from J, the junction kept 7 bases outside the gene matches. The CDR3 spells CASSEPGLEQETQYF. The CDR3 DNA is TGTGCCAGCAGCGAACCGGGACTAGAACAAGAGACCCAGTACTTC.

This clonotype was detected only a few times. The genes are TRBV15 and TRBJ2-5, with 9 positions matching TRBD2. The germline CDR1 and CDR2 sequences are LNHNV and YYDKDF (reference sequence). This CDR3 is 16 amino acids long. J gave up 7 bases and V 0 bases, and 9 bases lay outside the gene matches. CDR3 DNA: TGTGCCACCAGCAGAGATCTTAGCGGGGGTGGAGGGACCCAGTACTTC. This sequence encodes CATSRDLSGGGGTQYF.

This clonotype was seen ten or more times. The J gene is TRBJ2-1, the V gene TRBV10-3; D perhaps matches TRBD2 (6 bases). Germline CDR1 is ENHRY and CDR2 is SYGVKD. V was cut by 6 bases and J by 7 bases, with 16 bases left in between. The CDR3 sequence is 14 residues long. The CDR3 sequence: CAISPDGGVNEQFF. For the CDR3, the DNA is TGTGCCATCAGCCCAGACGGCGGGGTTAATGAGCAGTTCTTC.